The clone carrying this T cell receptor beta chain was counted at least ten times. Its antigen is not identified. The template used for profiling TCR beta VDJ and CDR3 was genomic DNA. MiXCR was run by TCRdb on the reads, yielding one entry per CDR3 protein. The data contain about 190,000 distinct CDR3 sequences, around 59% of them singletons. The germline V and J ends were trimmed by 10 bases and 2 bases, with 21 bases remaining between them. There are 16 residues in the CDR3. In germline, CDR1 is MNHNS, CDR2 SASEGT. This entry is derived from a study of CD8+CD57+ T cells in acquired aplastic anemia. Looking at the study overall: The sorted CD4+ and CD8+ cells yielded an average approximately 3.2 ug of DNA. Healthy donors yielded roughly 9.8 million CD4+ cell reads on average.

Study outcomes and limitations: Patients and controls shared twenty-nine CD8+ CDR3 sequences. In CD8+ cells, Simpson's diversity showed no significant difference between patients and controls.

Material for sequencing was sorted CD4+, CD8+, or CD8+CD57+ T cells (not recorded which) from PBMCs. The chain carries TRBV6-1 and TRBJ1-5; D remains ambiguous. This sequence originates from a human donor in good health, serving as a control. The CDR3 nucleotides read TGTGCCACCAAGCGGGAGAAAGGTTCTGGCAATCAGCCCCAGCATTTT. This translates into CATKREKGSGNQPQHF.